These 16 T cell receptor beta chains share one sample of origin, sequenced in a study of T cells in Graves' hyperthyroidism and ophthalmopathy. RNA transcripts gave rise to amplified TCR beta CDR3 regions. First-round RT-PCR of the TCR CDR3 relied on the HTBI primer set. In TCRdb, the multiplex PCR reads were re-called with MiXCR into one record per CDR3 protein. The repertoire has roughly 500,000 distinct CDR3 sequences, about 16% of them found once; the top ten carry 25% to 30%. The specimen was blood. All receptors come from a woman aged 25 to 39 with Graves' ophthalmopathy.

The chain joins TRBV29-1 to TRBJ1-2; D remains unclear. CDR3 size: 11 residues. From germline, CDR1 is SQVTM and CDR2 ANQGSEA. Trimming removed 3 bases at V and 3 bases at J, with 5 bases between. CDR3 sequence: CSVETDYGYTF. The DNA for the CDR3 is TGCAGCGTTGAGACGGACTATGGCTACACCTTC.

At least ten counts were recorded for this clonotype. The J gene is TRBJ2-1, the V gene TRBV28; D remains unclear. Germline CDR1 is MDHEN and CDR2 is SYDVKM. The germline V and J ends were trimmed by 7 bases and 7 bases, with 14 bases remaining between them. The CDR3 runs 13 residues. The CDR3 reads CASTELDANEQFF. The CDR3 region has the DNA TGTGCCAGCACGGAGCTAGATGCGAATGAGCAGTTCTTC. Full variable domain (outside the CDR3, taken from reference TRBV28 and TRBJ2-1): DVKVTQSSRYLVKRTGEKVFLECVQDMDHENMFWYRQDPGLGLRLIYFSYDVKMKEKGDIPEGYSVSREKKERFSLILESASTNQTSMYLCASTELDANEQFFGPGTRLTVL.

The V gene is TRBV18, the J gene TRBJ2-3; no reliable D call. In germline, CDR1 is KGHSH, CDR2 LQKENI. V was shortened by 1 base and J by 4 bases, with 9 bases between the two germline ends. This CDR3 region has 14 residues. This CDR3 reads CASSPQTNSDTQYF. The CDR3 nucleotides read TGTGCCAGCTCACCACAGACAAACTCAGATACGCAGTATTTT.

The CDR3 DNA follows: TGTGCCAGCAGTGATCAGGGGACACGTTACCCAGATACGCAGTATTTT. Protein sequence: CASSDQGTRYPDTQYF. The V call is TRBV2, the J call TRBJ2-3; D may be TRBD1 (6 bases). The germline gives CDR1 SNHLY, CDR2 FYNNEI. This CDR3 comprises 16 residues. V gave up 3 bases and J gave up 4 bases, with 17 bases separating them.

In its sample, this clonotype was seen many times. The rearrangement joins TRBV30 to TRBJ1-1; TRBD1 might be the D (5 bases). V gave up 2 bases and J gave up 1 base, with 11 bases separating them. The germline gives CDR1 GTSNPN, CDR2 SVGIG (reference sequence). This CDR3 contains 14 residues. CDR3 residues: CAWSTGGWNTEAFF. For the CDR3, the DNA is TGTGCCTGGAGTACGGGGGGTTGGAACACTGAAGCTTTCTTT.

This clonotype was seen repeatedly, ten times or more. The chain carries TRBV7-3 and TRBJ2-3; D unresolved. The V end was cut by 2 bases, the J end by 2 bases, with 11 bases between. The CDR3 spans 15 residues. The germline CDR1 and CDR2 sequences are SGHTA and FQGTGA. CDR3 DNA sequence: TGTGCCAGCAGCTTATTATCCGGCTTCACAGATACGCAGTATTTT. Protein: CASSLLSGFTDTQYF. Looking up the rest from reference TRBV7-3 and TRBJ2-3 gives the full variable domain: GAGVSQTPSNKVTEKGKYVELRCDPISGHTALYWYRQSLGQGPEFLIYFQGTGAADDSGLPNDRFFAVRPEGSVSTLKIQRTERGDSAVYLCASSLLSGFTDTQYFGPGTRLTVL.

The chain combines TRBV12-3 or TRBV12-4 with TRBJ2-1, with D perhaps matching TRBD1 (5 bases). V shed 6 bases and J shed 0 bases, with 12 bases lying between them. The CDR3 has 15 amino acids. The CDR3 region is CASRMTAASYNEQFF. In DNA form, the CDR3 reads TGTGCCAGCAGGATGACAGCTGCCTCCTACAATGAGCAGTTCTTC.

The V and J genes are TRBV20-1 and TRBJ2-1, with 9 bases identical to TRBD1. Germline trimming cut 5 bases from V and 3 bases from J; bases unmatched to any gene: 8. The CDR3 length is 15 residues. Per the germline V gene, CDR1 is DFQATT and CDR2 is SNEGSKA (reference sequence). CDR3 in amino acids: CSARGQGRNYNEQFF. The CDR3 coding sequence is TGCAGTGCTCGGGGACAGGGAAGGAACTACAATGAGCAGTTCTTC.

The genes are TRBV7-2 and TRBJ2-5, with 7 bases fitting TRBD1. V shed 6 bases and J 0 bases; nucleotides not matched to a gene: 4. Per the germline V gene, CDR1 is SGHTA and CDR2 is FQGNSA. There are 14 residues in the CDR3. CDR3 in amino acids: CASRTGSYQETQYF. CDR3 coding DNA: TGTGCCAGCAGGACAGGGTCGTACCAAGAGACCCAGTACTTC. Drawing the rest from reference TRBV7-2 and TRBJ2-5, the complete variable domain is GAGVSQSPSNKVTEKGKDVELRCDPISGHTALYWYRQSLGQGLEFLIYFQGNSAPDKSGLPSDRFSAERTGGSVSTLTIQRTQQEDSAVYLCASRTGSYQETQYFGPGTRLLVL.

This clonotype turned up a few times. An end of the junction differs from the germline gene, which may be a read error. This chain uses TRBV28 with TRBJ1-6; D is perhaps TRBD1 (6 bases). This CDR3 spans 13 amino acids. Germline V gene data show CDR1 as MDHEN and CDR2 as SYDVKM. CDR3 in amino acids: CASSFNQQGRFYF. The CDR3 coding sequence is TGTGCCAGCAGTTTCAACCAACAGGGCCGGTTTTACTTT.

V gene TRBV4-3 combines with J gene TRBJ2-5; D unclear. The CDR3 is 13 residues long. V lost 0 bases, J lost 4 bases, and 6 bases lay in between. Germline assignment: CDR1 LGHNA and CDR2 YSLEER. The CDR3: CASSQDRLETQYF. In DNA form, the CDR3 reads TGCGCCAGCAGCCAAGATCGGTTAGAGACCCAGTACTTC.

This clonotype was counted many times. This chain links TRBV7-9 with TRBJ2-3, with D possibly TRBD2 on 6 matching bases. V lost 5 bases to trimming and J lost 5 bases, with 14 bases between them. Germline CDR1 is SEHNR and CDR2 is FQNEAQ (reference sequence). The CDR3 extends over 14 amino acids. CDR3 sequence: CASSTVGTGDTQYF. CDR3 coding DNA: TGTGCCAGCAGCACCGTAGGGACTGGAGATACGCAGTATTTT. The whole variable domain, remainder taken from reference TRBV7-9 and TRBJ2-3, is DTGVSQNPRHKITKRGQNVTFRCDPISEHNRLYWYRQTLGQGPEFLTYFQNEAQLEKSRLLSDRFSAERPKGSFSTLEIQRTEQGDSAMYLCASSTVGTGDTQYFGPGTRLTVL.

J is TRBJ2-5 and V is TRBV20-1; D may match TRBD1 or TRBD2 (5 bases each). The V gene lost 1 base and the J gene lost 1 base, with 10 bases spanning the gap. The CDR3 covers 14 residues. Looked up from germline, CDR1 is DFQATT and CDR2 is SNEGSKA (reference sequence). CDR3 region: CSARVGDAQETQYF. The CDR3 nucleotides read TGCAGTGCTAGAGTGGGGGACGCCCAAGAGACCCAGTACTTC.

This clonotype was counted once. V and J are TRBV5-4 and TRBJ1-1, with D possibly being TRBD1 (5 bases). V was trimmed by 3 bases and J by 11 bases, leaving 14 bases between them. Germline V gene data show CDR1 as SGHNT and CDR2 as YYREEE (reference sequence). The CDR3 has 12 amino acids. CDR3 bases: TGTGCCAGCAGCTACTTCGACAGCTACGCTTTCTTT. Translating gives CASSYFDSYAFF. The complete variable domain, with remaining parts taken from reference TRBV5-4 and TRBJ1-1, reads ETGVTQSPTHLIKTRGQQVTLRCSSQSGHNTVSWYQQALGQGPQFIFQYYREEENGRGNFPPRFSGLQFPNYSSELNVNALELDDSALYLCASSYFDSYAFFGQGTRLTVV.

This clonotype has at least ten counts. This chain links TRBV7-2 with TRBJ2-7, with D possibly matching TRBD2 (5 bases). This CDR3 region has 14 residues. The germline V and J ends were trimmed by 4 bases and 3 bases, with 13 bases remaining between them. Germline V gene lookup returns CDR1 SGHTA and CDR2 FQGNSA. In nucleotides, the CDR3 is TGTGCCAGCAGCTCATTAGGACGGGACTACGAGCAGTACTTC. Translated: CASSSLGRDYEQYF.

The rearrangement links TRBV20-1 to TRBJ1-5; D possibly corresponds to TRBD1 (6 bases). V lost 3 bases and J lost 6, with 12 bases in between. This CDR3 is built from 13 residues. Germline CDR1 and CDR2: DFQATT and SNEGSKA (reference sequence). The chain's CDR3 is CSARVGGSQPQHF. CDR3 nucleotides: TGCAGTGCTAGGGTAGGGGGGAGTCAGCCCCAGCATTTT.